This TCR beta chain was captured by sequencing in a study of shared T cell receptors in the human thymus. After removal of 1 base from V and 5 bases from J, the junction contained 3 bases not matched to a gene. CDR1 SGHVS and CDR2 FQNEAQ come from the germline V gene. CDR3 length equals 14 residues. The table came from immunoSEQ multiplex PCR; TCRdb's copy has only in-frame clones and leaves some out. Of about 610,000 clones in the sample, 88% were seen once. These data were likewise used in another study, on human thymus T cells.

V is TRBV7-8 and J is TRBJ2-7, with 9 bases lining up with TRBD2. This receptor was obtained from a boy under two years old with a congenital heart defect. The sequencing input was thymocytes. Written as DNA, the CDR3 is TGTGCCAGCAGCTTAGGGCGGGGGGGTAACGAGCAGTACTTC. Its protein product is CASSLGRGGNEQYF.